This T cell receptor (beta chain) appears in the sequencing data of a study of graft-versus-host responses after intestinal transplantation listed by TCRdb under 2021. Context from the whole study: Multivisceral, liver-intestinal, or isolated intestinal transplants were received by the recipients. Every recipient was given anti-thymocyte globulin induction, followed by approximately three years of maintenance tacrolimus and steroids. Graft-versus-host and host-versus-graft alloreactive T cell clones were tracked in the graft, circulation and bone marrow after intestinal transplantation using bulk TCR-beta CDR3 sequencing. To identify alloreactive clones, pre-transplant mixed lymphocyte reaction products were sequenced and then compared with unstimulated pre-transplant donor and recipient T cells. The cohort enrolled around 25 intestinal transplant recipients including one retransplant, and a few patients lacking pretransplant specimens were excluded. Donor T cell macrochimerism was defined as a peak of at least 4% donor T cells among recipient peripheral blood mononuclear cells. Rather than going through the commercial service, samples from a few later patients were sequenced in-house on an Illumina MiSeq and processed with MiXCR. Broad study findings and their caveats: Conclusions were limited by the relatively low number and heterogeneity of intestinal transplant patients. Peak levels of circulating GvH clones were associated with declines in HvG clones early after transplant. High GvH to HvG T cell clonal ratios were observed in the allografts of patients with donor T cell macrochimerism. GvH clones were found in recipient bone marrow, and some of the GvH clones appeared earlier in ileal mucosa or blood, which is consistent with an intestinal mucosal origin.

On this clone itself: Its specific antigen is unknown. No much larger clone is present one base from it, and per-base qualities are unavailable.

To isolate intraepithelial and lamina propria lymphocytes from graft specimens, dithiothreitol, EDTA incubations and collagenase D digestion were used. Bulk TCR-beta sequencing was performed on serial intestinal graft biopsy specimens collected as late as 600 days after transplant. Library preparation employed the immunoSEQ multiplex PCR assay. For most patients, genomic DNA was subjected to high-throughput TCR-beta CDR3 sequencing by Adaptive Biotechnologies. As for the authors' bioinformatics: Adaptive's ImmunoSEQ software was the source of the TCR sequencing data for 18 patients, while three other patients were processed with MiXCR and VDJtools. CDR3 nucleotide sequences shared between donor and recipient were removed because the origin of such sequences could not be assigned. At least 2-fold expansion over unstimulated cells and a minimum CFSE-low frequency of 0.002% (template counts) or 0.001% (read counts) were required for clones to be classified as alloreactive. Clones were considered mappable if detected in sequenced pre-transplant spleen, lymph node, or MLR CFSE-low populations of the donor or recipient. The cumulative frequency of alloreactive clones was calculated as a percentage of all sequences, weighted by copy number. Drawn from immuneACCESS, this table holds only the in-frame rearrangements with V and J called that TCRdb kept. Clones are partly lost; checked studies trace under half to an unresolved V gene and leave the rest unexplained. V, J and clone size derive from that table, while D and trimming were established from the DNA sequence. This sample is represented by about 15,000 clones; approximately 62% of them were singletons. The top ten constitute around 13% of the sample.

V is pared back by 1 base and J by 6 bases, with 5 bases lying between the germline termini. As encoded in the germline V gene, CDR1 is KGHSH while CDR2 is LQKENI. The CDR3, cysteine through phenylalanine, is 12 amino acids long. Only CDR3 DNA is held: 36 bases, read in frame from base 1. The chain was built from TRBV18 and TRBJ2-3; a tentative D match to TRBD2 spans 5 bases. This TCR was sampled from a human patient who received an intestinal transplant, so some T cells may come from the graft donor. This specimen consisted of ileum tissue, obtained 524 days after transplant. The nucleotide sequence reads as follows: TGTGCCAGCTCACCACTAGCGGATACGCAGTATTTT. Its translation reads: CASSPLADTQYF.